This TCR beta chain derives from a study of blood T cell repertoires in COVID-19. Overall study context: T cells, B-cell-depleted T cells, or PBMCs supplied cDNA or gDNA.

From germline, CDR1 is SGHRS and CDR2 YFSETQ. After removal of 1 base from V and 2 bases from J, the junction contained 7 bases not matched to a gene. The CDR3 extends over 16 amino acids. As processed by the authors: Amplification with reference gene primers provided the estimates of nucleated cell counts. Data came from immunoSEQ multiplex PCR; TCRdb stores just in-frame clones and leaves some out. From that table come the V and J calls and clone size; the DNA was used to work out D and trimming. Of 150,000 to 180,000 clones listed, roughly 83% are singletons. This chain uses TRBV5-1 with TRBJ2-5, with 8 nucleotides matching TRBD2. The TCR was taken from a woman aged 55 to 70 with acute or convalescent COVID-19. Sequencing was done on a sample of peripheral blood. DNA for the CDR3: TGCGCCAGCAGCTTGATGGGCGGGGGGATTCAAGAGACCCAGTACTTC. Translation: CASSLMGGGIQETQYF.